This is a list of T cell receptor beta chains from one sample in a study of shared T cell receptors in the human thymus. Profiled with immunoSEQ multiplex PCR; TCRdb holds only in-frame clones, not every one. This table has hundreds of thousands of clones, 85% to 90% appearing once. The same sample was also used in a study of human thymus T cells.

Material: thymocytes. These receptor sequences come from a boy under two years old with a congenital heart defect. The CDR3 runs from the conserved cysteine through the conserved F or W. The D gene is left open where the match is weak. Clone size is not always given. Where it is, it says once, few, many or a class for expanded clones.

clone_size: NA
v_call: TRBV6-1
d_call: NA
j_call: TRBJ1-1
cdr3_nt: TGTGCCAGCAGTGAAGCCCTTGGGGGGGCTGACACTGAAGCTTTCTTT
cdr3_aa: CASSEALGGADTEAFF

clone_size: NA
v_call: TRBV6-1
d_call: NA
j_call: TRBJ1-2
cdr3_nt: TGTGCCAGCAGTCCCCCCCTAGATGGCTACACCTTC
cdr3_aa: CASSPPLDGYTF

clone_size: NA
v_call: TRBV28
d_call: NA
j_call: TRBJ2-7
cdr3_nt: TGTGCCAGCAGTTTCCTCCTCGGAAGGGGGAGAAACTACGAGCAGTACTTC
cdr3_aa: CASSFLLGRGRNYEQYF

clone_size: NA
v_call: TRBV19
d_call: TRBD2
j_call: TRBJ2-7
cdr3_nt: TGTGCCAGTAGTATCGGGCTAGCGGGCAGCTCCTACGAGCAGTACTTC
cdr3_aa: CASSIGLAGSSYEQYF

clone_size: NA
v_call: TRBV5-4
d_call: TRBD2
j_call: TRBJ2-7
cdr3_nt: TGTGCCAGCAGCACCTATGGACTAGCGGGGATGAGCCCCCCCGCCTACGAGCAGTACTTC
cdr3_aa: CASSTYGLAGMSPPAYEQYF

clone_size: NA
v_call: TRBV29-1
d_call: TRBD1
j_call: TRBJ2-3
cdr3_nt: TGCAGCTCCGCAGGACAGGGGCCACCGGGAGGCACAGATACGCAGTATTTT
cdr3_aa: CSSAGQGPPGGTDTQYF

clone_size: NA
v_call: TRBV10-1
d_call: NA
j_call: TRBJ2-2
cdr3_nt: TGCGCCAGCAGTGAGCACTGGGTCAGGGAGGAATCCACCGGGGAGCTGTTTTTT
cdr3_aa: CASSEHWVREESTGELFF

clone_size: NA
v_call: TRBV7-2
d_call: TRBD1
j_call: TRBJ1-5
cdr3_nt: TGTGCCAGCAGCCCACGAGGGGGCGGTCAGCCCCAGCATTTT
cdr3_aa: CASSPRGGGQPQHF

clone_size: NA
v_call: TRBV14
d_call: TRBD2
j_call: TRBJ2-1
cdr3_nt: TGTGCCACCCCGGGGGGAGCGGGTGATACCTACAATGAGCAGTTCTTC
cdr3_aa: CATPGGAGDTYNEQFF

clone_size: NA
v_call: TRBV4-2
d_call: NA
j_call: TRBJ2-7
cdr3_nt: TGTGCCAGCAGCCAAGACTTAGGGGATGACTCTTGGGGCGGGGTAAGGTACGAGCAGTACTTC
cdr3_aa: CASSQDLGDDSWGGVRYEQYF

clone_size: NA
v_call: TRBV7-2
d_call: NA
j_call: TRBJ2-7
cdr3_nt: TGTGCCAGCAGCCCCCGGAGGGCAGCCGGAACCTACGAGCAGTACTTC
cdr3_aa: CASSPRRAAGTYEQYF

clone_size: NA
v_call: TRBV7-7
d_call: TRBD1
j_call: TRBJ2-7
cdr3_nt: TGTGCTAGCAGCTTGCGACAGGGAGAACGAGGGAGAGAGAACGAGCAGTACTTC
cdr3_aa: CASSLRQGERGRENEQYF

clone_size: NA
v_call: TRBV18
d_call: NA
j_call: TRBJ2-5
cdr3_nt: TGTGCCAGCTCACCATCTTTATATACGCCACCGGGGCAAGAGACCCAGTACTTC
cdr3_aa: CASSPSLYTPPGQETQYF

clone_size: NA
v_call: TRBV27
d_call: NA
j_call: TRBJ2-7
cdr3_nt: TGTGCCAGCTTCCCCCTAGGGGGGGACGAGCAGTACTTC
cdr3_aa: CASFPLGGDEQYF

clone_size: few
v_call: TRBV5-1
d_call: TRBD2
j_call: TRBJ2-7
cdr3_nt: TGCGCCAGCAGCCGGGGAGGGGAGCGGGGGACCTACGAGCAGTACTTC
cdr3_aa: CASSRGGERGTYEQYF

clone_size: NA
v_call: TRBV6-5
d_call: NA
j_call: TRBJ1-2
cdr3_nt: TGTGCCAGCAGTTACCTCCGGGACACCTATGGCTACACCTTC
cdr3_aa: CASSYLRDTYGYTF

clone_size: NA
v_call: TRBV7-6
d_call: NA
j_call: TRBJ1-5
cdr3_nt: TGTGCCAGCAGCTTATTCGCCCCCTATGAGTTCGTAGGGGACTTTAGCAATCAGCCCCAGCATTTT
cdr3_aa: CASSLFAPYEFVGDFSNQPQHF

clone_size: NA
v_call: TRBV4-3
d_call: TRBD2
j_call: TRBJ2-2
cdr3_nt: TGCGCCAGCAGCCACCGACTAGCGAAAAGGGGGGAGCTGTTTTTT
cdr3_aa: CASSHRLAKRGELFF

clone_size: NA
v_call: TRBV10-1
d_call: NA
j_call: TRBJ2-7
cdr3_nt: TGCGCCAGCAAAACGGCGGCCTACGAGCAGTACTTC
cdr3_aa: CASKTAAYEQYF

clone_size: NA
v_call: TRBV18
d_call: TRBD1
j_call: TRBJ2-7
cdr3_nt: TGTGCCAGCTCACCCGAACCGGGACAGGCCATCTACGAGCAGTACTTC
cdr3_aa: CASSPEPGQAIYEQYF

clone_size: NA
v_call: TRBV15
d_call: TRBD1
j_call: TRBJ1-2
cdr3_nt: TGTGCCACCAGCAGGCGGGGACAGGGGGCGCGTGGCTACACCTTC
cdr3_aa: CATSRRGQGARGYTF

clone_size: NA
v_call: TRBV6-1
d_call: TRBD1
j_call: TRBJ2-3
cdr3_nt: TGTGCCGGACAGGGTAAGGGGAGCACAGATACGCAGTATTTT
cdr3_aa: CAGQGKGSTDTQYF

clone_size: NA
v_call: TRBV6-6
d_call: NA
j_call: TRBJ2-2
cdr3_nt: TGTGCCAGCAGCAACCCGGACACCGGGGAGCTGTTTTTT
cdr3_aa: CASSNPDTGELFF

clone_size: NA
v_call: TRBV6-5
d_call: TRBD2
j_call: TRBJ2-7
cdr3_nt: TGTGCCAGCAGTTCCACGCTAGCGGGAGGGAACGAGCAGTACTTC
cdr3_aa: CASSSTLAGGNEQYF

clone_size: NA
v_call: TRBV14
d_call: TRBD1
j_call: TRBJ1-4
cdr3_nt: TGTGCCAGCAGCCAAGATGAGCCGGGACAGGGACGAACCAAACTGTTTTTT
cdr3_aa: CASSQDEPGQGRTKLFF

clone_size: NA
v_call: TRBV9
d_call: TRBD2
j_call: TRBJ2-1
cdr3_nt: TGTGCCAGCAGCGTAGGACCGGGACTAGTTGTGCATGAGCAGTTCTTC
cdr3_aa: CASSVGPGLVVHEQFF

clone_size: NA
v_call: TRBV7-9
d_call: NA
j_call: TRBJ2-6
cdr3_nt: TGTGCCAGCACCGTCCTTTTTTCTGGGGCCAACGTCCTGACTTTC
cdr3_aa: CASTVLFSGANVLTF

clone_size: once
v_call: TRBV7-8
d_call: NA
j_call: TRBJ1-5
cdr3_nt: TGTGCCAGCAGCTTAGTGGGGAGGGCTAGCAATCAGCCCCAGCATTTT
cdr3_aa: CASSLVGRASNQPQHF

clone_size: few
v_call: TRBV5-5
d_call: TRBD2
j_call: TRBJ2-5
cdr3_nt: TGTGCCAGCAGCTTGGAGGCTAGCGGGAGGGAAAAGGAGACCCAGTACTTC
cdr3_aa: CASSLEASGREKETQYF

clone_size: NA
v_call: TRBV10-3
d_call: NA
j_call: TRBJ2-7
cdr3_nt: TGTGCCATCAGTGACTCTTCCCGGACTATAAAGCACGAGCAGTACTTC
cdr3_aa: CAISDSSRTIKHEQYF

clone_size: NA
v_call: TRBV21-1
d_call: NA
j_call: TRBJ2-2
cdr3_nt: TGTGCCAGCAGCAGTACCGGCGGGGCCGTTGACACCGGGGAGCTGTTTTTT
cdr3_aa: CASSSTGGAVDTGELFF

clone_size: NA
v_call: TRBV28
d_call: TRBD1
j_call: TRBJ1-5
cdr3_nt: TGTGCCAGCAGAACTACAGGGGTCGGGCATCAGCCCCAGCATTTT
cdr3_aa: CASRTTGVGHQPQHF

clone_size: once
v_call: TRBV11-2
d_call: TRBD1
j_call: TRBJ2-7
cdr3_nt: TGTGCCAGCAGCCCTGGGACAGGACCTTCTGGCGAGCAGTACTTC
cdr3_aa: CASSPGTGPSGEQYF

clone_size: NA
v_call: TRBV27
d_call: NA
j_call: TRBJ2-1
cdr3_nt: TGTGCCAGCAGCGCCGGGGGGCGATACAATGAGCAGTTCTTC
cdr3_aa: CASSAGGRYNEQFF

clone_size: few
v_call: TRBV30
d_call: NA
j_call: TRBJ2-1
cdr3_nt: TGTGCCTGGAGCCCCTGCGGATTCTCCTACAATGAGCAGTTCTTC
cdr3_aa: CAWSPCGFSYNEQFF

clone_size: NA
v_call: TRBV25-1
d_call: TRBD2
j_call: TRBJ2-2
cdr3_nt: TGTGCCAGCAGTGAGGAGCGGGGGTGGGGTAACACCGGGGAGCTGTTTTTT
cdr3_aa: CASSEERGWGNTGELFF

clone_size: NA
v_call: TRBV28
d_call: NA
j_call: TRBJ2-7
cdr3_nt: TGTGCCAGCAGTTTAAGCGTCGAGCAGTACTTC
cdr3_aa: CASSLSVEQYF

clone_size: once
v_call: TRBV6-5
d_call: NA
j_call: TRBJ2-4
cdr3_nt: TGTGCCAGCAGTTACAGGGGACTTACAGCCAAAAACATTCAGTACTTC
cdr3_aa: CASSYRGLTAKNIQYF

clone_size: NA
v_call: TRBV5-1
d_call: TRBD1
j_call: TRBJ1-2
cdr3_nt: TGCGCCAGCAGCTTCGGTTCAACGGGACAGGGTTATGGCTACACCTTC
cdr3_aa: CASSFGSTGQGYGYTF

clone_size: once
v_call: TRBV4-2
d_call: NA
j_call: TRBJ1-1
cdr3_nt: TGTGCCAGCAGCCAATGGCCAGGGGTGAAGGGTACTGAAGCTTTCTTT
cdr3_aa: CASSQWPGVKGTEAFF

clone_size: NA
v_call: TRBV7-9
d_call: TRBD1
j_call: TRBJ2-6
cdr3_nt: TGTGCCAGCAGCTTAGCCGTGGACAGGGTATACGGGGCCAACGTCCTGACTTTC
cdr3_aa: CASSLAVDRVYGANVLTF

clone_size: NA
v_call: TRBV12-5
d_call: TRBD2
j_call: TRBJ2-6
cdr3_nt: TGTGCTAGTGGTTTGGTGGCCGGGGGGGGTCGCAGCTCTGGGGCCAACGTCCTGACTTTC
cdr3_aa: CASGLVAGGGRSSGANVLTF

clone_size: NA
v_call: TRBV27
d_call: NA
j_call: TRBJ1-4
cdr3_nt: TGTGCCAGCAGAGCAAGGGGTAGGCTGTTTTTT
cdr3_aa: CASRARGRLFF

clone_size: NA
v_call: TRBV4-3
d_call: TRBD2
j_call: TRBJ2-1
cdr3_nt: TGCGCCAGCAGCCAACGGACTAGCGGGAGGGCCCCGGCCTACAATGAGCAGTTCTTC
cdr3_aa: CASSQRTSGRAPAYNEQFF

clone_size: NA
v_call: TRBV4-3
d_call: TRBD1
j_call: TRBJ2-7
cdr3_nt: TGCGCCAGCAGCCAAGAAGGGCGTTCCCCGGTGACAGGGCCCCACGAGCAGTACTTC
cdr3_aa: CASSQEGRSPVTGPHEQYF

clone_size: few
v_call: TRBV28
d_call: TRBD2
j_call: TRBJ2-1
cdr3_nt: TGTGCCAGCAGTTTCTGTCTAGCGGGAGGAGAAAGTAATGAGCAGTTCTTC
cdr3_aa: CASSFCLAGGESNEQFF

clone_size: NA
v_call: TRBV28
d_call: NA
j_call: TRBJ2-7
cdr3_nt: TGTGCCAGCAGTCCCGACTTTAGGAGAAGCTACGAGCAGTACTTC
cdr3_aa: CASSPDFRRSYEQYF

clone_size: NA
v_call: TRBV7-2
d_call: TRBD1
j_call: TRBJ2-3
cdr3_nt: TGTGCCAGCAGCTTCCCCAGGGGGCAGCCAGATACGCAGTATTTT
cdr3_aa: CASSFPRGQPDTQYF

clone_size: NA
v_call: TRBV15
d_call: NA
j_call: TRBJ2-7
cdr3_nt: TGTGCCACCAGCAGAGATCCAGGCTACGAGCAGTACTTC
cdr3_aa: CATSRDPGYEQYF

clone_size: NA
v_call: TRBV7-8
d_call: TRBD1
j_call: TRBJ1-2
cdr3_nt: TGTGCCAGCAGCTTAAAGGCGGGACAGGACCCTACCGGAACGCGCTACACCTTC
cdr3_aa: CASSLKAGQDPTGTRYTF

clone_size: NA
v_call: TRBV6-4
d_call: NA
j_call: TRBJ1-1
cdr3_nt: TGTGCCAGCAGTGACCCTGGGCTCCGGACAATGAACACTGAAGCTTTCTTT
cdr3_aa: CASSDPGLRTMNTEAFF

clone_size: few
v_call: TRBV7-8
d_call: TRBD2
j_call: TRBJ2-3
cdr3_nt: TGTGCCAGCAGCTCTCCGGGGGGGAGGCCACGCACAGATACGCAGTATTTT
cdr3_aa: CASSSPGGRPRTDTQYF

clone_size: few
v_call: TRBV18
d_call: TRBD1
j_call: TRBJ2-7
cdr3_nt: TGTGCCAGCTCACGGGACAGTTTCTACGAGCAGTACTTC
cdr3_aa: CASSRDSFYEQYF

clone_size: once
v_call: TRBV27
d_call: NA
j_call: TRBJ2-1
cdr3_nt: TGTGCCAGCAGTAGGACACAGGGAAGTGAGCAGTTCTTC
cdr3_aa: CASSRTQGSEQFF

clone_size: NA
v_call: TRBV10-3
d_call: TRBD2
j_call: TRBJ2-7
cdr3_nt: TGTGCCATCAGTGAGGGAAGCGGGAGATGGTACGAGCAGTACTTC
cdr3_aa: CAISEGSGRWYEQYF

clone_size: few
v_call: TRBV19
d_call: TRBD1
j_call: TRBJ1-2
cdr3_nt: TGTGCCAGTATTGGGACAGGGATAAATGGCTACACCTTC
cdr3_aa: CASIGTGINGYTF

clone_size: NA
v_call: TRBV14
d_call: NA
j_call: TRBJ2-7
cdr3_nt: TGTGCCAGCAGCCAAGATACAGGGAAGTTTACCGAGCAGTACTTC
cdr3_aa: CASSQDTGKFTEQYF

clone_size: NA
v_call: TRBV7-9
d_call: TRBD2
j_call: TRBJ2-7
cdr3_nt: TGTGCCGTCGTACCCCCCTTAGCGGGAGACTTGTACGAGCAGTACTTC
cdr3_aa: CAVVPPLAGDLYEQYF

clone_size: once
v_call: TRBV6-4
d_call: TRBD2
j_call: TRBJ2-1
cdr3_nt: TGTGCCAGCAGTCCCGGGAGGGCCGTCGCCTACAATGAGCAGTTCTTC
cdr3_aa: CASSPGRAVAYNEQFF

clone_size: NA
v_call: TRBV15
d_call: NA
j_call: TRBJ1-3
cdr3_nt: TGTGCCACCAGCAGAGATCTTGTACAGACCTCTGGAAACACCATATATTTT
cdr3_aa: CATSRDLVQTSGNTIYF